These 30 T cell receptor beta chains share one sample of origin, sequenced in a study of cytomegalovirus exposure and HLA in healthy donors. A multiplex PCR was run with 60 Vbeta primers and 13 Jbeta primers. Only in-frame clones appear in the TCRdb table, and some are missing; sequencing was by immunoSEQ multiplex PCR. The table lists fewer than 120,000 clones, 76% of them singletons. Sequences were obtained from PBMCs. These receptors were collected from a man in his thirties or forties in good health and CMV-seropositive.

For the CDR3, the DNA is TGTGCCAGCAGTCTCACAGGGGGCCTAAGCTCTGGGGCCAACGTCCTGACTTTC. It is translated as CASSLTGGLSSGANVLTF. The rearrangement uses TRBV27 and TRBJ2-6, with 9 bases fitting TRBD1. After removal of 5 bases from V and 0 bases from J, the junction contained 8 bases not matched to a gene. CDR1 is MNHEY, CDR2 SMNVEV, per germline (reference sequence). The length of the CDR3 is 18 residues.

This rearrangement joins TRBV18 to TRBJ2-7; 13 positions agree with TRBD2. The CDR3 extends over 15 amino acids. From germline, CDR1 is KGHSH and CDR2 LQKENI. The ends lost 2 bases at V and 3 bases at J; junction bases unmatched: 1. CDR3 nucleotides: TGTGCCAGCTCACCAGGACTAGCGGGGGACTACGAGCAGTACTTC. It translates to CASSPGLAGDYEQYF.

This clone was seen only a few times. The rearrangement links TRBV7-2 to TRBJ2-5; D gene ambiguous. CDR3 length: 12 amino acids. In germline, CDR1 is SGHTA, CDR2 FQGNSA. V was cut by 2 bases and J by 5 bases, with 6 bases left in between. DNA of the CDR3: TGTGCCAGCAGCTTACGGTGGGAGACCCAGTACTTC. The encoded protein is CASSLRWETQYF.

The rearrangement uses TRBV7-2 and TRBJ1-3, with D perhaps matching TRBD1 (5 bases). The germline V gene encodes CDR1 SGHTA and CDR2 FQGNSA. V dropped 5 bases and J dropped 8 bases, with 7 bases sitting between them. The CDR3 is 11 residues long. The CDR3 is CASSGGDTIYF. Written as DNA, the CDR3 is TGTGCCAGCAGCGGGGGGGACACCATATATTTT.

The chain has TRBV4-3 and TRBJ2-2; tentative D call: TRBD1 (5 bases). The CDR3 is 15 amino acids. Germline V gene sequence: CDR1 LGHNA, CDR2 YSLEER. Between the trimmed V and J ends, which lost 3 bases and 0 bases, there was a span of 8 bases. The CDR3 nucleotides read TGCGCCAGCAGCCACCCGACAGCGAACACCGGGGAGCTGTTTTTT. This translates into CASSHPTANTGELFF.

V and J are TRBV7-2 and TRBJ2-3; D is uncertain. V was shortened by 3 bases and J by 6 bases, with 13 bases between the two germline ends. Germline V gives CDR1 SGHTA, CDR2 FQGNSA. CDR3 length: 14 amino acids. The CDR3 loop is CASSFRRLRDTQYF. CDR3 nucleotides: TGTGCCAGCAGCTTTCGACGGTTGAGGGATACGCAGTATTTT.

The sample holds one count of this clone. The J gene is TRBJ2-6, the V gene TRBV7-2; D may be TRBD1 (6 bases). V lost 4 bases, J lost 3 bases, and 7 bases lay in between. CDR1 and CDR2 from the germline V gene are SGHTA and FQGNSA. The length of the CDR3 is 14 residues. Here the CDR3 reads CASSYRVGANVLTF. The CDR3 DNA reads as TGTGCCAGCAGCTACAGGGTTGGGGCCAACGTCCTGACTTTC.

In its sample, this clone was seen a few times. The gene calls are TRBV9 and TRBJ2-5; TRBD2 aligns across 13 bases. The germline V gene encodes CDR1 SGDLS and CDR2 YYNGEE. The CDR3 contains 16 residues. J gave up 1 base and V 7 bases, and 7 bases lay outside the gene matches. The CDR3 nucleotides read TGTGCCAGCGGCTCGGGACTAGCGGGGCTCCAAGAGACCCAGTACTTC. Its protein is CASGSGLAGLQETQYF.

The CDR3 DNA reads TGCGCCAGCAGTCTGAGCGGGGAGCTGTTTTTT. Encoded protein: CASSLSGELFF. The rearrangement links TRBV23-1 to TRBJ2-2; D is uncertain. TRBV23-1 has ORF status, its function being uncertain. V was shortened by 4 bases and J by 7 bases, with 4 bases between the two germline ends. This CDR3 is 11 amino acids long.

The chain recombines TRBV29-1 with TRBJ1-4; a possible D gene is TRBD1 (5 bases). The CDR3 is made up of 14 amino acids. Trimming shortened V by 4 bases and J by 0 bases, and 9 bases separated the two germline ends. Germline CDR1 reads SQVTM; CDR2 reads ANQGSEA. The CDR3 DNA follows: TGCAGCGTTGTGGGGGGTACAACTAATGAAAAACTGTTTTTT. It yields the protein CSVVGGTTNEKLFF.

This clone occurred once. This rearrangement joins TRBV2 to TRBJ1-4; TRBD1 matches at 10 bases. Trimming removed 4 bases from V and 11 bases from J; junction bases left unmatched: 7. The CDR3 is 14 residues long. Germline CDR1 and CDR2: SNHLY and FYNNEI. The chain's CDR3 is CASSGQGAPGKLFF. The CDR3 DNA sequence: TGTGCCAGCAGTGGACAGGGGGCGCCCGGGAAACTGTTTTTT.

V and J are TRBV7-2 and TRBJ2-1; the match to TRBD2 covers 10 bases. V dropped 6 bases and J dropped 9; count of bases not matched to a gene: 14. Germline CDR1 reads SGHTA; CDR2 reads FQGNSA. The CDR3 length is 16 residues. CDR3 loop: CASRGPLSGGGFEQFF. CDR3 in DNA: TGTGCCAGCAGGGGCCCTTTGAGCGGGGGGGGATTTGAGCAGTTCTTC.

The rearrangement joins TRBV6-5 to TRBJ1-1; 9 bases are a match to TRBD1. The CDR3 has 15 amino acids. In germline, CDR1 is MNHEY, CDR2 SVGAGI. V dropped 2 bases and J dropped 6; count of bases not matched to a gene: 7. The CDR3 spells CASSYRRDRVPEAFF. In DNA form, the CDR3 reads TGTGCCAGCAGTTACCGTCGGGACAGGGTCCCTGAAGCTTTCTTT.

The chain couples TRBV4-1 to TRBJ2-3; 7 nucleotides match TRBD2. There are 13 residues in the CDR3. From germline, CDR1 is MGHRA and CDR2 YSYEKL. The V and J ends lost 5 bases and 3 bases, in that order; junction bases with no gene match: 2. The CDR3 DNA sequence: TGCGCCAGCAGCGCGGGGGTTACAGATACGCAGTATTTT. Translation: CASSAGVTDTQYF.

The J gene is TRBJ2-3, the V gene TRBV14; 11 bases map to TRBD2. V lost 1 base and J lost 0; bases outside the gene matches: 6. Germline CDR1 and CDR2: SGHDN and FVKESK. The CDR3 has 18 residues. Here the CDR3 DNA reads TGTGCCAGCAGCCAAGTACTAGCGGGGGACCTAAGCACAGATACGCAGTATTTT. Protein product: CASSQVLAGDLSTDTQYF.

A word on this clone: One junction end does not reproduce the germline sequence, and a read error may be involved. The chain recombines TRBV2 with TRBJ1-1; D not certain. CDR1 and CDR2 (germline): SNHLY, FYNNEI. The CDR3 totals 11 residues. The CDR3: CAIRTRTETFF. CDR3 DNA sequence: TGTGCCATTAGGACGCGGACTGAAACTTTCTTT.

The chain is built from TRBV7-6 and TRBJ2-5; D not resolved. CDR1 is SGHVS, CDR2 FNYEAQ, per germline. The V end lost 5 bases, the J end lost 2 bases, and 12 bases lay between the germline ends. CDR3 length equals 14 residues. CDR3 DNA: TGTGCCAGCAGCCCTACAGTACTTCAAGAGACCCAGTACTTC. Its translation: CASSPTVLQETQYF.

The chain's CDR3 is CASSKTGDTYEQYF. CDR3 DNA: TGTGCCAGCAGCAAGACAGGGGATACCTACGAGCAGTACTTC. J is TRBJ2-7 and V is TRBV5-4, with 8 nucleotides matching TRBD1. Germline V gene data show CDR1 as SGHNT and CDR2 as YYREEE (reference sequence). This CDR3 comprises 14 residues. J lost 2 bases, V lost 4 bases, and 5 bases had no gene match.

The sample holds a few counts of this clone. The chain uses TRBV19 and TRBJ2-1; D not certain. V lost 4 bases and J 1 base, leaving 11 bases between the germline ends. CDR3 size: 15 residues. In germline, CDR1 is LNHDA, CDR2 SQIVND (reference sequence). The CDR3 sequence: CASSSLGVSYNEQFF. CDR3 DNA: TGTGCCAGTAGTAGTCTCGGAGTATCCTACAATGAGCAGTTCTTC.

The chain couples TRBV11-2 to TRBJ2-3; D might be TRBD2 (5 bases). CDR3 length equals 15 residues. V was clipped by 5 bases and J by 2 bases, with 14 bases between them. Germline V lookup: CDR1 SGHAT, CDR2 FQNNGV. CDR3 nucleotides: TGTGCCAGCAGCCCCTCTTCCGGGAACACAGATACGCAGTATTTT. Protein: CASSPSSGNTDTQYF.

Here the CDR3 reads CASSFPGGNTIYF. In nucleotides, the CDR3 is TGTGCCAGCAGCTTCCCCGGGGGAAACACCATATATTTT. The rearrangement links TRBV5-6 to TRBJ1-3; D remains ambiguous. This CDR3 comprises 13 residues. Germline CDR1 is SGHDT and CDR2 is YYEEEE. Trimming removed 2 bases at V and 4 bases at J, with 7 bases between.

By its share, this clone is medium-sized. V and J are TRBV6-4 and TRBJ2-5; 11 nucleotides agree with TRBD1. With V trimmed by 6 bases and J by 1 base, 4 bases remained unmatched. The CDR3 is 15 residues long. CDR1 is MRHNA, CDR2 SNTAGT, per germline. CDR3 sequence reads: CASSDGTGGQETQYF. The CDR3, as DNA: TGTGCCAGCAGCGATGGGACAGGGGGCCAAGAGACCCAGTACTTC.

The rearrangement links TRBV11-2 to TRBJ2-1; 11 bases map to TRBD2. V lost 5 bases to trimming and J lost 4 bases; unmatched junction nucleotides: 4. The length of the CDR3 is 15 residues. The germline gives CDR1 SGHAT, CDR2 FQNNGV. The CDR3 loop is CASSPSGGPYNEQFF. Written as DNA, the CDR3 is TGTGCCAGCAGCCCTAGCGGGGGGCCTTACAATGAGCAGTTCTTC.

The genes are TRBV4-1 and TRBJ1-1; D uncertain. V dropped 4 bases and J dropped 1 base, with 10 bases sitting between them. CDR1 and CDR2 from the germline V gene are MGHRA and YSYEKL. The CDR3 runs to 14 residues. Here the CDR3 reads CASSPLGGNTEAFF. CDR3 bases: TGCGCCAGCAGCCCCCTCGGCGGGAACACTGAAGCTTTCTTT.

This clone occurred once. The gene calls are TRBV29-1 and TRBJ1-3, with no clear D. The CDR3 totals 12 residues. V was cut by 6 bases and J by 4 bases, with 10 bases left in between. CDR1 SQVTM and CDR2 ANQGSEA come from the germline V gene. DNA for the CDR3: TGCAGCGTCGGAGGGTCAGGAAACACCATATATTTT. Amino acid sequence: CSVGGSGNTIYF. Full variable domain (outside the CDR3, taken from reference TRBV29-1 and TRBJ1-3): SAVISQKPSRDICQRGTSLTIQCQVDSQVTMMFWYRQQPGQSLTLIATANQGSEATYESGFVIDKFPISRPNLTFSTLTVSNMSPEDSSIYLCSVGGSGNTIYFGEGSWLTVV.

J is TRBJ1-4 and V is TRBV28; 9 bases match TRBD1. The CDR3 is 16 amino acids. Trimming at V came to 4 bases and at J to 5 bases, leaving 8 bases not matched to a gene. Germline loops: CDR1 MDHEN, CDR2 SYDVKM. The CDR3 is CASSSKTGGENEKLFF. CDR3 nucleotide sequence: TGTGCCAGCAGTTCCAAGACAGGGGGGGAGAATGAAAAACTGTTTTTT.

V usage is TRBV28 and J usage is TRBJ2-3; TRBD2 aligns across 11 bases. V trimming: 3 bases; J trimming: 4 bases; junction bases outside the gene matches: 9. Germline V CDR1 and CDR2: MDHEN, SYDVKM. The CDR3 consists of 17 residues. DNA of the CDR3: TGTGCCAGCAGTTTCCCACTAGCGGGGGCCGGTTCAGATACGCAGTATTTT. It codes for CASSFPLAGAGSDTQYF.

A single count supports this clone. The chain links TRBV6-5 to TRBJ1-5; TRBD1 agrees at 8 bases. The CDR3 consists of 15 residues. Per germline, CDR1 MNHEY and CDR2 SVGAGI. Trimming at V came to 6 bases and at J to 5 bases, leaving 9 bases not matched to a gene. The CDR3, as DNA: TGTGCCAGCAGCTCGCAGGGGGCGCGGGATCAGCCCCAGCATTTT. Protein product: CASSSQGARDQPQHF.

The CDR3 is CASSLLVGNQPQHF. The DNA of the CDR3 is TGTGCCAGCAGTCTGCTGGTAGGCAATCAGCCCCAGCATTTT. The chain is built from TRBV28 and TRBJ1-5; D unresolved. V lost 5 bases and J lost 2, with 10 bases in between. This CDR3 spans 14 amino acids. CDR1 and CDR2 (germline): MDHEN, SYDVKM.

The rearrangement uses TRBV4-3 and TRBJ1-2, with a possible D match to TRBD1 (5 bases). The CDR3 length is 14 residues. Germline loops: CDR1 LGHNA, CDR2 YSLEER. The V and J ends lost 4 bases and 2 bases respectively, with 11 bases between them. DNA of the CDR3: TGCGCCAGCAGCCTAGGGGCCGGGAACTATGGCTACACCTTC. Translated, it gives CASSLGAGNYGYTF.